This T cell receptor beta chain was found in a study of blood T cell repertoires in COVID-19. Background on the study: The study drew acute and convalescent COVID-19 samples from the United States, Italy and Spain. From T cells, B-cell-depleted T cells, or PBMCs came the material, which was cDNA or gDNA.

Looked up from germline, CDR1 is SGHTS and CDR2 is YDEGEE. The CDR3 is 13 residues long. The V gene lost 4 bases and the J gene lost 3 bases, with 10 bases spanning the gap. In the study's own analysis: For nucleated cells, counts were estimated from reference gene primer amplification. Produced via immunoSEQ multiplex PCR; TCRdb's table is partial and in-frame only. From that table come the V and J calls and clone size; the DNA was used to work out D and trimming. The sample consists of about 150,000 clones, roughly 80% of them appearing once. The TCR comes from a man aged 55 to 70 who had recovered from COVID-19. The sequencing input was peripheral blood. V is TRBV5-8 and J is TRBJ2-5; D might be TRBD2 (5 bases). The CDR3 is CASSTLGEETQYF. CDR3 nucleotide sequence: TGTGCCAGCAGCACCCTGGGAGAAGAGACCCAGTACTTC.